The present T cell receptor (beta chain) was sequenced within a study of blood T cell repertoires in COVID-19. As for the study in general: Acute and convalescent COVID-19 specimens originated in the United States, Italy and Spain. Nucleic acid was either cDNA or gDNA, and it came from T cells, B-cell-depleted T cells, or PBMCs.

As handled by the study authors: Quantification of nucleated cells was approximated via reference gene primer amplification. Generated by immunoSEQ multiplex PCR, the TCRdb table keeps only in-frame clones and is missing some. That table supplies the V and J calls and clone size; D and trimming were determined from the DNA. The table lists about 300,000 clones, less than 85% of them singletons, with more than 1.1% in the top ten. Patients of the Seattle cohort, enrolled during active infection, were followed longitudinally. CDR1 and CDR2 (germline): SNHLY, FYNNEI. The CDR3 runs 14 residues. The V segment lost 5 bases and the J segment 7 bases; nucleotides outside the gene matches: 7.

The V gene is TRBV2, the J gene TRBJ1-2; 10 bases line up with TRBD1. Input material: peripheral blood. The origin of this receptor is a human donor with COVID-19, enrolled during active disease. The donor label of this sample is uncertain. The CDR3 spells CASSWDRGIVGYTF. Here the CDR3 DNA reads TGTGCCAGCAGTTGGGACAGGGGCATTGTTGGCTACACCTTC. Together with reference TRBV2 and TRBJ1-2, the CDR3 gives the full variable domain: EPEVTQTPSHQVTQMGQEVILRCVPISNHLYFYWYRQILGQKVEFLVSFYNNEISEKSEIFDDQFSVERPDGSNFTLKIRSTKLEDSAMYFCASSWDRGIVGYTFGSGTRLTVV.